The T cell receptor (beta chain) under discussion was sequenced for a study of immunodeficiency (dated by TCRdb to the late 2010s). Some background on the complete study: The repertoires were analyzed to search for VDJ recombination defects and oligoclonality. What the authors observed across the whole study: In the entropy comparisons of patients versus healthy controls, patients were shown as n=3 (open circles), and an effect on thymic development was only suggested as possible. Severe oligoclonality, as judged by top-100 and total clonotype frequencies, was observed in patient CD8+ T cells but not in patient CD4+ T cells. V-J pairing and productive entropy of CD4+ T cells appeared to be similar between patients and controls.

Trimming leaves V shorter by 5 bases and J shorter by 4 bases, with the junction holding 2 bases beyond the gene matches. The germline V gene yields MNHEY for CDR1 and SVGAGI for CDR2. From its cysteine to its phenylalanine, the CDR3 spans 14 amino acids. Only the CDR3 DNA is retained, 42 bases long and in frame from the first base. As concerns this clone: Its antigen specificity is not known. Base-call qualities are not available, and no considerably larger clone is one nucleotide away.

Before TCR sequencing, CD3+CD4+ T cells were sorted out of fresh PBMCs. Genomic DNA was extracted using the QIAamp DNA Blood Mini Kit and was submitted for immunoSEQ repertoire analysis. Multiplex PCR was used to amplify CDR3 regions from a standard amount of genomic DNA template. An Illumina platform was used to sequence the PCR products. In the original analysis: Alignment of sequences was done against a reference, and the V, D and J gene definitions came from IMGT. To get rid of PCR and sequencing errors, closely related sequences were merged using a nearest-neighbor clustering algorithm. V, D and J usage in productive unique and total sequences was analyzed using ImmunoSEQ Analyzer tools and R version 3.6.1. The clones in this table, taken by TCRdb from immuneACCESS, are in-frame only. Not every clone is retained; where verified, under half of the shortfall comes from an unresolved V gene, and the cause of the rest is unknown. The DNA was the basis for D and trimming; V, J and clone size are from that table. A total of around 4,200 clones appear in this sample, about 90% of them only once. The ten top clones hold roughly 4% of the sample.

The specimen was CD4+ T cells from blood. This TCR came from a human donor in good health. In this chain, TRBV6-5 is recombined with TRBJ2-5, with 12 bases matching TRBD2. Here the CDR3 is given as CASSRLAGVETQYF. The DNA sequence is given as TGTGCCAGCAGTAGACTAGCGGGGGTAGAGACCCAGTACTTC.